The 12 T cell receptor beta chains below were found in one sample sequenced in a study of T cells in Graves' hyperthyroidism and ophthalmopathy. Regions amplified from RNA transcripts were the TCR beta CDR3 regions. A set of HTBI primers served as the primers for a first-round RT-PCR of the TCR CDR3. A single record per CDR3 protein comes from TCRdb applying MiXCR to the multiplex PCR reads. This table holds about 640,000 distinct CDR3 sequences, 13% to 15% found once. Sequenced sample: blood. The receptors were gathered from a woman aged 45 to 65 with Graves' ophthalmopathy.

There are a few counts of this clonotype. The CDR3 DNA is TGTGCCAGCAGCATCCGGGACAGGACCTACGAGCAGTACTTC. Protein: CASSIRDRTYEQYF. The chain employs TRBV5-8 and TRBJ2-7; 8 bases are a match to TRBD1. The CDR3 length is 14 residues. V was clipped by 4 bases and J by 2 bases; unmatched bases: 5. Germline V gene lookup returns CDR1 SGHTS and CDR2 YDEGEE.

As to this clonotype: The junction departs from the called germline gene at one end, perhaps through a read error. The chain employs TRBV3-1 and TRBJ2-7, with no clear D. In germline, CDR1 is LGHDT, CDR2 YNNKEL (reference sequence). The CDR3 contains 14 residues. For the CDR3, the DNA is TGCGCCAGCAGCCAAGATGGGGTTGCATCCGAGCAGTACTTC. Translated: CASSQDGVASEQYF.

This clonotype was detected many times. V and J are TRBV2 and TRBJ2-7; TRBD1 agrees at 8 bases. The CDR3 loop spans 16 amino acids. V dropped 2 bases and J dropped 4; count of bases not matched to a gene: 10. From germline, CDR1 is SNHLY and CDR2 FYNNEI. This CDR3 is CASSEKGQGALYEQYF. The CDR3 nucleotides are TGTGCCAGCAGTGAAAAAGGGCAGGGGGCGCTTTACGAGCAGTACTTC.

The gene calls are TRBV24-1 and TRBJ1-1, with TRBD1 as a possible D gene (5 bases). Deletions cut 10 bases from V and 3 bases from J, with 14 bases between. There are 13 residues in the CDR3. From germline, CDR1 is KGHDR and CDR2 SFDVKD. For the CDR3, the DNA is TGTGCCACGGGTGCTGGGGCGGACACTGAAGCTTTCTTT. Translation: CATGAGADTEAFF.

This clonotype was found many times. CDR3 DNA: TGTGCCAGCAGCTCTTTGCCGGGAGGAACCGGGGAGCTGTTTTTT. Its translation: CASSSLPGGTGELFF. The J gene is TRBJ2-2, the V gene TRBV11-2; 7 bases line up with TRBD2. Germline-derived CDR1 and CDR2 are SGHAT and FQNNGV. V gave up 4 bases and J gave up 5 bases; unmatched junction bases: 7. The length of the CDR3 is 15 residues.

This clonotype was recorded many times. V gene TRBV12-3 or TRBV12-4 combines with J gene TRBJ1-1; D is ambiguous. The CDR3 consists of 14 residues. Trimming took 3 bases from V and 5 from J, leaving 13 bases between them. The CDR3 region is CASSFSRVGTEAFF. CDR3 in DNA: TGTGCCAGCAGTTTTTCAAGAGTGGGGACTGAAGCTTTCTTT.

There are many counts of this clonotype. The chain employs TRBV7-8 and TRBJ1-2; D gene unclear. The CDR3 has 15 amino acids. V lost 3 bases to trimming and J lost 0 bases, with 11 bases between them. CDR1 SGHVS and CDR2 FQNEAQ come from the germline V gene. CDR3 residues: CASSFGQTPNYGYTF. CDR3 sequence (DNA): TGTGCCAGCAGCTTTGGTCAGACTCCTAACTATGGCTACACCTTC.

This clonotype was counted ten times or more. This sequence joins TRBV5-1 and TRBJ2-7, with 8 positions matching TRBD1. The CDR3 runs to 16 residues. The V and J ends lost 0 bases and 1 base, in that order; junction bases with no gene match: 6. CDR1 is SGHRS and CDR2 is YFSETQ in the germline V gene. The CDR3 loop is CASSLGGTGSSYEQYF. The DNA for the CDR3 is TGCGCCAGCAGCTTGGGGGGGACAGGATCGTCCTACGAGCAGTACTTC.

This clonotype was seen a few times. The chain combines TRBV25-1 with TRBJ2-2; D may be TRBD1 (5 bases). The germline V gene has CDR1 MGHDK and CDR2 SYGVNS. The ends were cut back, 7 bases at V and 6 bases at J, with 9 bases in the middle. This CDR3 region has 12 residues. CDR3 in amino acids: CASITRAGELFF. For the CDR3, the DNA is TGTGCCAGCATAACCAGGGCCGGGGAGCTGTTTTTT.

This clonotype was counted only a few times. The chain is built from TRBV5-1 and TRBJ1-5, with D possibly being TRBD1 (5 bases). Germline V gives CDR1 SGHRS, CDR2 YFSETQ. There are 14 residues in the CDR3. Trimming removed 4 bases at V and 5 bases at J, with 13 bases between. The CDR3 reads CASSLAGPHQPQHF. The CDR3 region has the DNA TGCGCCAGCAGCCTAGCAGGGCCCCATCAGCCCCAGCATTTT. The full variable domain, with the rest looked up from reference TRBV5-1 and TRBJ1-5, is KAGVTQTPRYLIKTRGQQVTLSCSPISGHRSVSWYQQTPGQGLQFLFEYFSETQRNKGNFPGRFSGRQFSNSRSEMNVSTLELGDSALYLCASSLAGPHQPQHFGDGTRLSIL.

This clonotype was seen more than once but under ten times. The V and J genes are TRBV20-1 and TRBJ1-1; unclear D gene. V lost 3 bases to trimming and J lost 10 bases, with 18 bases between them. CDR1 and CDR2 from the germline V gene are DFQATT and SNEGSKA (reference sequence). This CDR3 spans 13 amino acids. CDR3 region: CSAREGGLTGAFF. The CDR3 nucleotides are TGCAGTGCTAGGGAGGGAGGTCTTACGGGAGCTTTCTTT.

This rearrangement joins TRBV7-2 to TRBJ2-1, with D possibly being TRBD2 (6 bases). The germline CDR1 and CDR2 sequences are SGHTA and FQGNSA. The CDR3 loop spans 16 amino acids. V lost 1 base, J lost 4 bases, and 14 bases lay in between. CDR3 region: CASSLDGGMEYNEQFF. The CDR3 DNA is TGTGCCAGCAGCTTAGACGGCGGGATGGAGTACAATGAGCAGTTCTTC.